The sequence of this TCR beta chain was determined in a study of cytomegalovirus exposure and HLA in healthy donors. Study-wide results and limits: Later analysis suggested links between common viral pathogens and several top significant clusters. An analysis that came later showed most CMV-associated TCR beta chains appearing HLA-restricted. In a later analysis, a missense DCLRE1C variant was linked to TCR beta V- and J-gene trimming.

J gave up 5 bases and V 5 bases, and 3 bases lay outside the gene matches. The CDR3 contains 12 residues. The germline gives CDR1 SNHLY, CDR2 FYNNEI. Unrecorded immune exposure was likely among donors, who were nominally healthy when sampled. PCR was performed using 60 Vbeta and 13 Jbeta primers. Here immunoSEQ multiplex PCR was the method, and the copy in TCRdb shows in-frame clones only, minus some. This sample contains about 210,000 clones. A word on this clone: Its antigen is still unknown.

This clonotype was sampled from a woman in her twenties or thirties in good health and CMV-seropositive. The chain combines TRBV2 with TRBJ2-7; 7 bases fit TRBD1. Specimen: PBMCs. This CDR3 reads CASSFTGDEQYF. The DNA for the CDR3 is TGTGCCAGCAGTTTCACAGGGGACGAGCAGTACTTC.